The 14 T cell receptor beta chains in this list originate from one sample, sequenced in a study of blood T cell repertoires in COVID-19. Data came from immunoSEQ multiplex PCR; TCRdb stores just in-frame clones and leaves some out. The sample records roughly 230,000 clones, roughly 88% being singletons. The sequenced material came from peripheral blood. The receptors were gathered from a man aged 40-55 years with acute or convalescent COVID-19.

V and J are TRBV18 and TRBJ1-5; a possible D gene is TRBD1 (5 bases). V lost 5 bases, J lost 4 bases, and 9 bases lay in between. Looked up from germline, CDR1 is KGHSH and CDR2 is LQKENI. CDR3 length: 13 amino acids. CDR3: CASSSDSNQPQHF. CDR3 bases: TGTGCCAGCTCATCCGACAGTAATCAGCCCCAGCATTTT.

The J gene is TRBJ1-6, the V gene TRBV5-6; the match to TRBD1 covers 7 bases. The CDR3 extends over 16 amino acids. The germline CDR1 and CDR2 sequences are SGHDT and YYEEEE. Trimming took 4 bases from V and 7 from J; bases not matched to a gene: 11. Written as DNA, the CDR3 is TGTGCCAGCAGCCCCCCAGGGGGAAGGGCAAATTCACCCCTCCACTTT. This translates into CASSPPGGRANSPLHF. Based on the CDR3 plus reference TRBV5-6 and TRBJ1-6, the full variable domain is DAGVTQSPTHLIKTRGQQVTLRCSPKSGHDTVSWYQQALGQGPQFIFQYYEEEERQRGNFPDRFSGHQFPNYSSELNVNALLLGDSALYLCASSPPGGRANSPLHFGNGTRLTVT.

This chain connects TRBV14 to TRBJ1-3; 7 bases agree with TRBD1. The V gene end was trimmed by 2 bases and the J gene end by 4 bases; junction bases not matched to a gene: 11. The CDR3 is 17 residues long. Germline V gene lookup returns CDR1 SGHDN and CDR2 FVKESK. The CDR3 reads CASSQYKTGLVGNTIYF. CDR3 nucleotides: TGTGCCAGCAGCCAATACAAGACAGGGCTGGTAGGAAACACCATATATTTT.

The genes are TRBV2 and TRBJ1-4; TRBD1 matches 10 bases. The CDR3 spans 17 residues. Per the germline V gene, CDR1 is SNHLY and CDR2 is FYNNEI. The trim removed 3 bases at V and 0 bases at J, leaving 4 bases unmatched. The CDR3 nucleotides are TGTGCCAGCAGTGACACGGGACAGGGGACAACTAATGAAAAACTGTTTTTT. Protein: CASSDTGQGTTNEKLFF.

This clone was observed once. This chain links TRBV5-1 with TRBJ2-7; TRBD2 matches at 10 bases. This CDR3 spans 15 amino acids. The V gene's germline CDR1 is SGHRS and CDR2 YFSETQ. Unmatched junction bases numbered 5, after V lost 4 bases and J lost 1 base. The CDR3 protein is CASSVLAGESYEQYF. The DNA for the CDR3 is TGCGCCAGCAGCGTCCTAGCGGGAGAATCCTACGAGCAGTACTTC.

V usage is TRBV10-3 and J usage is TRBJ2-7; 11 nucleotides match TRBD1. With V trimmed by 7 bases and J by 3 bases, 2 bases remained unmatched. This CDR3 has 13 residues. Germline V CDR1 and CDR2: ENHRY, SYGVKD. CDR3 sequence reads: CAITGTGGYEQYF. CDR3 DNA sequence: TGTGCCATCACTGGGACAGGGGGCTACGAGCAGTACTTC.

The V gene is TRBV7-9, the J gene TRBJ1-2; D is uncertain. Deletions cut 0 bases from V and 4 bases from J, with 6 bases between. Germline loops: CDR1 SEHNR, CDR2 FQNEAQ (reference sequence). This CDR3 is built from 13 residues. The CDR3 here is CASSLAGSYGYTF. The CDR3 DNA reads as TGTGCCAGCAGCTTAGCGGGCAGCTATGGCTACACCTTC.

CDR3 nucleotides: TGCGCCAGCAGCATGGCTAGCGGGAGCGACGAGCAGTACTTC. The encoded protein is CASSMASGSDEQYF. The genes are TRBV5-1 and TRBJ2-7; 10 positions agree with TRBD2. Germline V CDR1 and CDR2: SGHRS, YFSETQ. V lost 4 bases, J lost 5 bases, and 6 bases stayed unmatched. This CDR3 is built from 14 residues.

The rearrangement links TRBV7-2 to TRBJ2-5, with 7 bases aligning to TRBD1. Germline CDR1 SGHTA, CDR2 FQGNSA. Germline trimming cut 4 bases from V and 4 bases from J; bases unmatched to any gene: 9. The CDR3 sequence is 15 residues long. Here the CDR3 DNA reads TGTGCCAGCAGCTCACAGGGGCAGTGGGGAGAGACCCAGTACTTC. This translates into CASSSQGQWGETQYF.

The rearrangement uses TRBV7-3 and TRBJ2-3, with 14 bases that match TRBD2. The CDR3 length is 17 residues. Germline-derived CDR1 and CDR2 are SGHTA and FQGTGA. J lost 0 bases, V lost 3 bases, and 2 bases had no gene match. CDR3 sequence: CASSFGTSGGSTDTQYF. The CDR3, as DNA: TGTGCCAGCAGCTTCGGGACTAGCGGGGGAAGCACAGATACGCAGTATTTT.

V usage is TRBV27 and J usage is TRBJ2-5; 8 bases match TRBD2. This CDR3 is built from 15 residues. CDR1 is MNHEY and CDR2 is SMNVEV in the germline V gene (reference sequence). The V and J ends lost 7 bases and 5 bases, in that order; junction bases with no gene match: 12. The chain's CDR3 is CASTPIAGSLETQYF. CDR3 nucleotide sequence: TGTGCCAGCACCCCCATAGCGGGAAGCCTGGAGACCCAGTACTTC.

The gene calls are TRBV29-1 and TRBJ2-5; unclear D gene. The CDR3 loop spans 12 amino acids. The V gene's germline CDR1 is SQVTM and CDR2 ANQGSEA. V was clipped by 5 bases and J by 0 bases, with 7 bases between them. The CDR3 DNA reads TGCAGCGTTCGGTCGTACCAAGAGACCCAGTACTTC. It yields the protein CSVRSYQETQYF.

The chain links TRBV20-1 to TRBJ1-1, with D possibly TRBD1 on 6 matching bases. This CDR3 is built from 14 residues. V was trimmed by 3 bases and J by 1 base, leaving 12 bases between them. Germline lookup yields CDR1 DFQATT and CDR2 SNEGSKA (reference sequence). The CDR3 DNA reads TGCAGTGCTAGTGGGGGACACGCGAACACTGAAGCTTTCTTT. Its protein product is CSASGGHANTEAFF.

The chain combines TRBV3-1 (or the pseudogene TRBV3-2) with TRBJ2-1; 8 nucleotides line up with TRBD2. In germline, CDR1 is LGHDT, CDR2 YNNKEL (reference sequence). The junction had 8 bases not matched to a gene; V was cut back by 4 bases and J by 3 bases. This CDR3 comprises 16 residues. The CDR3 coding sequence is TGTGCCAGCAGCCCCCCGGGAGGGGCCATCTACAATGAGCAGTTCTTC. Protein sequence: CASSPPGGAIYNEQFF.